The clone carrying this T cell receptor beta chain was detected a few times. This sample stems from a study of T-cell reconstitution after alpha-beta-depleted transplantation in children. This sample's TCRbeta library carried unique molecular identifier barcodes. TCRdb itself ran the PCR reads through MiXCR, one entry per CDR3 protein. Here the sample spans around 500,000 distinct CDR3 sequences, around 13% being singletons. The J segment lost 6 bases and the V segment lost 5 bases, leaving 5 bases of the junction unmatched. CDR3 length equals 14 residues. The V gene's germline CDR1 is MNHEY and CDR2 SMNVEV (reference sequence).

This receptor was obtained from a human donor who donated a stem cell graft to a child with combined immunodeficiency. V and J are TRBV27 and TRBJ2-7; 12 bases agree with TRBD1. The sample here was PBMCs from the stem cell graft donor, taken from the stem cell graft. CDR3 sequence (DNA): TGTGCCAGCAGTCACCGGGACAGGGGGCGCGAGCAGTACTTC. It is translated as CASSHRDRGREQYF.